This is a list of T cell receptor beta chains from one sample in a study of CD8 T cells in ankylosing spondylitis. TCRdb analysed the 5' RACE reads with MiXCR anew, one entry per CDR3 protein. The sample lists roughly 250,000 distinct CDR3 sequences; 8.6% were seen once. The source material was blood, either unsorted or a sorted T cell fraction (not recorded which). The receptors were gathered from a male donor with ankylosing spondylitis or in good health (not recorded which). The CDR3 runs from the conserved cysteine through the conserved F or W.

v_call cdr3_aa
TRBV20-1 CSAPLLSSYNEQFF
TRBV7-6 CASSFRGWPQETQYF
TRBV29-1 CSVEVRANGANVLTF
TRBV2 CASSERGNEKLFF
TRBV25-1 CASTTNTEAFF
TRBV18 CASSPIQETQYF
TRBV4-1 CASTTSSRDRVVNEQFF
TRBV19 CASSIGGGELFF
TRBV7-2 CASSNTGLDEKLFF
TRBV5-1 CASSVGTTPRETQYF
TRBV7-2 CASSLVLVGQDYNEQFF
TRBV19 CATRDRGRSYEQYF
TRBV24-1 CATSDLSQGGQFF
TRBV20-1 CSARVTGTYEQYF
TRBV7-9 CASSRTTDQPQHF
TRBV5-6 CASRWGIGTEAFF
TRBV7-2 CASSPDREAFF
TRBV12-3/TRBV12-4 CASSPRPVAGELFF
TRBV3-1 CASSQESSGSEQFF
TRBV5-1 CASSERTVTANEKLFF
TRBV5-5 CASSPTGSDYGYTF
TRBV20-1 CSAPTGGSDTQYF
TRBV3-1 CASSPGQGYGYTF
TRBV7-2 CASSITGPNYNEQFF
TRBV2 CASSELNTSPNYEQYF
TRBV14 CASSLRAKGNTGELFF
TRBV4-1 CASSQGQGNQPQHF
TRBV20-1 CSAPLGGGRETQYF
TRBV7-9 CASSTTSGSTDTQYF
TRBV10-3 CAIGGTTDTQYF
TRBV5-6 CASSKDRVSGNTIYF
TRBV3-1 CASNTRGNTGELFF
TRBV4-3 CASSQGSGPRTDTQYF
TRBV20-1 CSALTGLSYEQYF
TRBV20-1 CSASGVLGQHTDTQYF
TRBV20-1 CSANAQRGMPYNEQFF
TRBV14 CASSQETASGSHQDTQYF
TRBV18 CASSDGQTLNEKLFF
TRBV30 CAWSVGGASYGYTF
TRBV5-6 CASSELGLDSYNEQFF
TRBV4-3 CASSRDGGSSYNSPLHF
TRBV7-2 CASSPAPGWDTQYF
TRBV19 CASNPGQGSNQPQHF